This T cell receptor (beta chain) was identified in a study of T cell responses to AZD1222 COVID-19 vaccine. General observations from the study: At baseline, seropositivity was found in only a handful of AZD1222 recipients. At 160-218 and 743-854, vaccine-associated CD4 TCRs were dominant, and they spanned spike. The study reported that nearly half of spike-specific TCRs target unmutated variant regions. Recipients of two AZD1222 doses showed rising Spike-specific TCR breadth and depth.

Here immunoSEQ multiplex PCR was the method, and the copy in TCRdb shows in-frame clones only, minus some. The sample contains about 84,000 clones, about 86% of which appear only once. Concerning this clone: Its antigen is not identified.

V lost 6 bases and J 5 bases, leaving 11 bases between the germline ends. There are 13 residues in the CDR3. The V and J genes are TRBV12-3 or TRBV12-4 and TRBJ1-5, with D possibly matching TRBD1 (6 bases). This receptor was obtained from an adult who received the AZD1222 COVID-19 vaccine. Sequenced material: peripheral blood, taken 28 days after the second AZD1222 dose. The CDR3 bases are TGTGCCAGCAGCACAGACAGGTATCAGCCCCAGCATTTT. Translated, it gives CASSTDRYQPQHF.